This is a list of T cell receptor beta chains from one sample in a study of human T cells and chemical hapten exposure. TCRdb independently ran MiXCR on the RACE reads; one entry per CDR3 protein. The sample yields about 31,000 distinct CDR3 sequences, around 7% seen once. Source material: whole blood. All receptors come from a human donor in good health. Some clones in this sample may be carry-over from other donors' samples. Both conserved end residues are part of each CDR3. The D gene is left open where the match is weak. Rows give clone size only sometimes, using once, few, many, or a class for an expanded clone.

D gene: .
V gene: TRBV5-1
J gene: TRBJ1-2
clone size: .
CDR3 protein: CASSSTHHYGDTF
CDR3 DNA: TGCGCCAGCAGCTCGACTCACCACTATGGCGACACCTTC

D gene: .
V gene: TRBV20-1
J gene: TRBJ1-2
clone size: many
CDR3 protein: CSVGGGGYGYTF
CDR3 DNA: TGCAGTGTAGGCGGGGGCGGCTATGGCTACACCTTC

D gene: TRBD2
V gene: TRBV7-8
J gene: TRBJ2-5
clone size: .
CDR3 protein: CASSSNPSGEETQYF
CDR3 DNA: TGTGCCAGCAGCTCAAATCCGAGCGGGGAAGAGACCCAGTACTTC

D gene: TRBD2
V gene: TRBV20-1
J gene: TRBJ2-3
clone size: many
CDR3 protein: CSVGVGLAGGPGTDTQYF
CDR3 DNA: TGCAGTGTGGGAGTAGGACTAGCGGGGGGGCCGGGCACAGATACGCAGTATTTT

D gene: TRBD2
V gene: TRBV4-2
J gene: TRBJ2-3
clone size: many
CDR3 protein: CASSLEPGLAGTDTQYF
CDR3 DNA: TGTGCCAGCAGCCTTGAACCGGGACTAGCAGGCACAGATACGCAGTATTTT

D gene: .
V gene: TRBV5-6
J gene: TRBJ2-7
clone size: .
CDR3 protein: CASSSDSREQYF
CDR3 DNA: TGTGCCAGCAGTTCGGATAGTCGCGAGCAGTACTTC

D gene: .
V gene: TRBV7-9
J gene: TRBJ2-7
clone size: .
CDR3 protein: CASSWDAGYNEQYF
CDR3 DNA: TGTGCCAGCAGCTGGGATGCAGGGTACAACGAGCAGTACTTC

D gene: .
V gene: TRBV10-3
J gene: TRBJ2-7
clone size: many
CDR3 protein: CAIRKGGSYEQYF
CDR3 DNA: TGTGCCATCCGGAAGGGGGGGTCCTACGAGCAGTACTTC

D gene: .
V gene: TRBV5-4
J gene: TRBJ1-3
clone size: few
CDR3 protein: CASSFYGYPSGNTIYF
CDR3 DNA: TGTGCCAGCAGCTTTTATGGATACCCCTCTGGAAACACCATATATTTT

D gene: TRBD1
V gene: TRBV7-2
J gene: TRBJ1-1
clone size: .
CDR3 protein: CASSLGGTGGTEAFF
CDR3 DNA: TGTGCCAGCAGCTTAGGGGGCACAGGGGGCACTGAAGCTTTCTTT

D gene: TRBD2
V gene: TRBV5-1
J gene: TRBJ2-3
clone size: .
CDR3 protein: CASSPGTSFLTDTQYF
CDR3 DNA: TGCGCCAGCAGCCCAGGGACTAGCTTCCTCACAGATACGCAGTATTTT

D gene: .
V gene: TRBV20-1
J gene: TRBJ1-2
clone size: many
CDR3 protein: CSARDGEGYTF
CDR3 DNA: TGCAGTGCTAGAGATGGAGAAGGCTACACCTTC

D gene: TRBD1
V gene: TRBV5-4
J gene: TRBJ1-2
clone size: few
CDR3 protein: CASSLGWDRANYGYTF
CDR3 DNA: TGTGCCAGCAGCTTGGGATGGGACAGAGCTAACTATGGCTACACCTTC

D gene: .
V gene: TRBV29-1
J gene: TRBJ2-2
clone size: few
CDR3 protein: CSVSYTGENTGELFF
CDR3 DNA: TGCAGCGTGAGCTATACGGGCGAGAACACCGGGGAGCTGTTTTTT

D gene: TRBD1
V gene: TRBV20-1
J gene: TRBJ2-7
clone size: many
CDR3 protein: CSAGTGVRYEQYF
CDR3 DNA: TGCAGTGCGGGCACAGGGGTGAGGTACGAGCAGTACTTC

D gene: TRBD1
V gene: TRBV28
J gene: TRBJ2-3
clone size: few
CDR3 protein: CASSLTGSTDTQYF
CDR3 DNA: TGTGCCAGCAGTTTGACAGGGAGCACAGATACGCAGTATTTT

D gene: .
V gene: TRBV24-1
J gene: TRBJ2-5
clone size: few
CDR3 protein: CATSDGEETQYF
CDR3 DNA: TGTGCCACCAGTGATGGGGAAGAGACCCAGTACTTC

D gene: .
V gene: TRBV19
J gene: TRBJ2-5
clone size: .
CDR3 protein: CASSTIEGVGGAETQYF
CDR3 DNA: TGTGCCAGTAGTACAATCGAGGGCGTCGGGGGCGCGGAGACCCAGTACTTC

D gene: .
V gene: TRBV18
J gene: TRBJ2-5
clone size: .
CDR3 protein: CASSRSSQETQYF
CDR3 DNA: TGTGCCAGCTCCCGTTCCAGTCAAGAGACCCAGTACTTC

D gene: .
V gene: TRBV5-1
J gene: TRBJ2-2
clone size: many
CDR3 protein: CASSLTTNTGELFF
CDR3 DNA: TGCGCCAGCAGCTTGACAACGAACACCGGGGAGCTGTTTTTT

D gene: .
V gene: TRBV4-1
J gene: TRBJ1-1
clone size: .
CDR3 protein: CASSQGMTGLGTEAFF
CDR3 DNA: TGCGCCAGCAGCCAAGGGATGACAGGTTTAGGAACTGAAGCTTTCTTT

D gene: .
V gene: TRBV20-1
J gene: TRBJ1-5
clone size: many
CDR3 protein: CSLLGSRNQPQHF
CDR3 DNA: TGCAGTCTCCTAGGTTCGAGGAATCAGCCCCAGCATTTT

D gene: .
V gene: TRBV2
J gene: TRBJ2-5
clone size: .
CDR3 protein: CASSEGGRVTQYF
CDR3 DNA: TGTGCCAGCAGTGAAGGTGGACGGGTGACCCAGTACTTC

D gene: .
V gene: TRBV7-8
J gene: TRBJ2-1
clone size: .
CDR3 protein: CASSLRQGVWNEQFF
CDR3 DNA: TGTGCCAGCAGCTTAAGGCAGGGAGTCTGGAATGAGCAGTTCTTC

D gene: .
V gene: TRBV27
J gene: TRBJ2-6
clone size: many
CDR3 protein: CASSKFGPPGANVLTF
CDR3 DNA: TGTGCCAGCAGTAAGTTTGGCCCCCCTGGGGCCAACGTCCTGACTTTC

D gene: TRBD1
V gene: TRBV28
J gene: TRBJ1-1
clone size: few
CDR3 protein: CASSPNGQGNTEAFF
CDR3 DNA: TGTGCCAGCAGTCCGAACGGACAGGGGAACACTGAAGCTTTCTTT

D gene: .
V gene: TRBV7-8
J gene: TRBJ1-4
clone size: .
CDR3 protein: CASSLFAATNEKLFF
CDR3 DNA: TGTGCCAGCTCTCTGTTTGCCGCAACTAATGAAAAACTGTTTTTT

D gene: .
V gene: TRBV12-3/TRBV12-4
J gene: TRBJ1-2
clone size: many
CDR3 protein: CASSFAAGYGYTF
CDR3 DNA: TGTGCCAGCAGTTTTGCAGCGGGCTATGGCTACACCTTC

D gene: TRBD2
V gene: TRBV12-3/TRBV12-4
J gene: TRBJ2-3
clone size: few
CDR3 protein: CASSFSAGAAGITDTQYF
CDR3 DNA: TGTGCCAGCAGTTTCTCAGCGGGGGCGGCCGGGATTACAGATACGCAGTATTTT

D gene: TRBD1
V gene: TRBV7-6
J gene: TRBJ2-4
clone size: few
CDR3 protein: CASSPFDRGRDIQYF
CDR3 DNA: TGTGCCAGCAGCCCATTCGACAGGGGGCGGGACATTCAGTACTTC

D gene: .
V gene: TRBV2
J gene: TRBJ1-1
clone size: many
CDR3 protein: CASIGGTEAFF
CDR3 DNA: TGTGCCAGCATTGGGGGCACTGAAGCTTTCTTT

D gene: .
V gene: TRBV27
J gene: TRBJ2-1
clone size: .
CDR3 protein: CASRKGGVNNEQFF
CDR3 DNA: TGTGCCAGCAGAAAGGGGGGGGTTAACAATGAGCAGTTCTTC

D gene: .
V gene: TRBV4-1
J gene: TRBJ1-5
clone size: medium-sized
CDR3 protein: CASSQEPGVNQPQHF
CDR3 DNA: TGCGCCAGCAGCCAAGAGCCAGGGGTCAATCAGCCCCAGCATTTT

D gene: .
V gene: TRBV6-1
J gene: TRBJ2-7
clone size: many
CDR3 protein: CASSATETYEQYF
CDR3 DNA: TGTGCCAGCAGTGCTACCGAGACCTACGAGCAGTACTTC

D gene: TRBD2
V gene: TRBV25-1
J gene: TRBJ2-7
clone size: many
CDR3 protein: CASSGGTSGRVNEQYF
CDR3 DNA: TGTGCCAGCAGTGGAGGGACTAGCGGGAGGGTTAACGAGCAGTACTTC

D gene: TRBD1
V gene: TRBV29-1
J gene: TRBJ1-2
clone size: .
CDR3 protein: CSGGQVDYGYTF
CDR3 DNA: TGCAGCGGGGGACAGGTGGACTATGGCTACACCTTC

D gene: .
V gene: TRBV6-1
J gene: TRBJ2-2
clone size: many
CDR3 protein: CASSDRQARGAGELFF
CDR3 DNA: TGTGCCAGCAGTGATCGGCAGGCTAGAGGCGCCGGGGAGCTGTTTTTT

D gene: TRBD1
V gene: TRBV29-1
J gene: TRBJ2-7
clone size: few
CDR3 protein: CSVPMVPTGSSYEQYF
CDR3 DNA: TGCAGCGTTCCTATGGTACCGACAGGGAGCTCCTACGAGCAGTACTTC

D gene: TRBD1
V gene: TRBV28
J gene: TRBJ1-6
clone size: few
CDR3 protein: CASSLDRGYSPLHF
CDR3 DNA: TGTGCCAGCAGTTTGGACAGGGGTTATTCACCCCTCCACTTT

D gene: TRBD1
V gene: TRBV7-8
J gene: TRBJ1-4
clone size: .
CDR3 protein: CASSPDRGPSNEKLFF
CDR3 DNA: TGTGCCAGCAGCCCGGACAGGGGGCCCTCTAATGAAAAACTGTTTTTT

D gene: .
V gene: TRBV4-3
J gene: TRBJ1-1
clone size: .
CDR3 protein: CASSPTNGNTEAFF
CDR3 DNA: TGCGCCAGCAGCCCTACCAATGGGAACACTGAAGCTTTCTTT

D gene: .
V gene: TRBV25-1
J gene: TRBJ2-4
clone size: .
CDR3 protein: CASRRASAKNIQYF
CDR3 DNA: TGTGCCAGCAGACGAGCTTCGGCCAAAAACATTCAGTACTTC

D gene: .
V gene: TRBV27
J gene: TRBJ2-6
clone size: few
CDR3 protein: CATQTVSSGANVLTF
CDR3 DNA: TGTGCCACCCAGACAGTTAGCTCTGGGGCCAACGTCCTGACTTTC

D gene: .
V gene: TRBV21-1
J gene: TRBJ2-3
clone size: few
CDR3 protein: CASSKGPSGGASGTQYF
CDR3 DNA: TGTGCCAGCAGCAAAGGACCTAGCGGGGGTGCTTCGGGTACGCAGTATTTT

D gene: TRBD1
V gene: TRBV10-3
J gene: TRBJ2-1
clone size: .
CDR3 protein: CAISDPRQGASEQFF
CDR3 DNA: TGTGCCATCAGTGACCCCCGTCAGGGGGCGAGTGAGCAGTTCTTC

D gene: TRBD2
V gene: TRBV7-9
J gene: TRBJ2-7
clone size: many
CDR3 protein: CASSPLEGLAGNSYEQYF
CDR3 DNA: TGTGCCAGCAGCCCTCTAGAGGGACTAGCGGGGAACTCCTACGAGCAGTACTTC

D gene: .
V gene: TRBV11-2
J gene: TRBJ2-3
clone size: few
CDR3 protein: CASSLLRPTDTQYF
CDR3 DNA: TGTGCCAGCAGCTTACTACGACCCACAGATACGCAGTATTTT

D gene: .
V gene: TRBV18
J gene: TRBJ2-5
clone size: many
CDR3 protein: CASSPQRVAETQYF
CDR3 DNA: TGTGCCAGCTCACCACAGAGGGTTGCGGAGACCCAGTACTTC

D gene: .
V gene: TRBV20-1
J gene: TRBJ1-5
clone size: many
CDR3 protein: CSAIGSQGNQPQHF
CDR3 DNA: TGCAGTGCTATCGGAAGCCAGGGGAATCAGCCCCAGCATTTT

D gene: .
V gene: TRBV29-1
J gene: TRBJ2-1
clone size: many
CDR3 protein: CSVDLVGLGGQFF
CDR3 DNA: TGCAGCGTTGATTTGGTAGGCCTAGGAGGTCAGTTCTTC

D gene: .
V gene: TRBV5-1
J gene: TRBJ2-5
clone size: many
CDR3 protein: CASSLEGQETQYF
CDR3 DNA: TGCGCCAGCAGCTTGGAAGGACAAGAGACCCAGTACTTC